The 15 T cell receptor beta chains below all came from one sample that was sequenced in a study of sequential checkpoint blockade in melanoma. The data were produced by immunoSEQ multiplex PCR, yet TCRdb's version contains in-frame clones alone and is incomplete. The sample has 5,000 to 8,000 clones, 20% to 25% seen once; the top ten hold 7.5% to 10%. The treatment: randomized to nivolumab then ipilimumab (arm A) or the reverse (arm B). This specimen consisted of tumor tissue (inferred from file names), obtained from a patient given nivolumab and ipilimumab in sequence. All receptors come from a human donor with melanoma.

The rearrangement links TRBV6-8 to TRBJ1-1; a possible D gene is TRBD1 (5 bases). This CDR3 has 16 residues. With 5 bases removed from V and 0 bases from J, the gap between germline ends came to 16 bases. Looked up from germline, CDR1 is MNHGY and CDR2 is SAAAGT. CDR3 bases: TGTGCCAGCAGTGGCCGCCTGGGACGAATGAACACTGAAGCTTTCTTT. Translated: CASSGRLGRMNTEAFF.

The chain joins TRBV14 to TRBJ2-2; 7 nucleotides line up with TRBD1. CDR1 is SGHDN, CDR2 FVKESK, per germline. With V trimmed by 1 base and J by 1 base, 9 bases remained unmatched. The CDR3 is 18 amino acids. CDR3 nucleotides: TGTGCCAGCAGCCAAGGGATAGGACAGGCGAGGAACACCGGGGAGCTGTTTTTT. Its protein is CASSQGIGQARNTGELFF.

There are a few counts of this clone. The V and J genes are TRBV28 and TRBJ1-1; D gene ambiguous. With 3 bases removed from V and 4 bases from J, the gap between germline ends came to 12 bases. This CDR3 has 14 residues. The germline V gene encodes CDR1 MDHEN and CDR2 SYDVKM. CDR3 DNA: TGTGCCAGCAGTTTCCGACTCGGGAGCACTGAAGCTTTCTTT. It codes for CASSFRLGSTEAFF.

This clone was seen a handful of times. CDR3 sequence: CASSQYSGNTIYF. CDR3 nucleotide sequence: TGTGCCAGCAGCCAATACTCTGGAAACACCATATATTTT. V is TRBV21-1 and J is TRBJ1-3. TRBV21-1 constitutes a pseudogene. This CDR3 is built from 13 residues.

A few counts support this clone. CDR3 sequence (DNA): TGTGCCAGTATTTCTAGCGGGGTGGCTGGAACCCAGTACTTC. As protein: CASISSGVAGTQYF. This chain links TRBV19 with TRBJ2-5; 9 bases map to TRBD2. CDR3 length: 14 amino acids. The germline V gene has CDR1 LNHDA and CDR2 SQIVND (reference sequence). V dropped 7 bases and J dropped 8; count of bases not matched to a gene: 11. Supplemented by reference TRBV19 and TRBJ2-5, the full variable domain reads DGGITQSPKYLFRKEGQNVTLSCEQNLNHDAMYWYRQDPGQGLRLIYYSQIVNDFQKGDIAEGYSVSREKKESFPLTVTSAQKNPTAFYLCASISSGVAGTQYFGPGTRLLVL.

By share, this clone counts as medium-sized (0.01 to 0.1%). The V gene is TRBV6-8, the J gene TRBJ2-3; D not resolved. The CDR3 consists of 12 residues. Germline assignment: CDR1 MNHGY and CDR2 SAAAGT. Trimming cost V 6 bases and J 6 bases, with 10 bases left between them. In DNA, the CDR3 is TGTGCCAGCAGCAGGTTAGGGGATACGCAGTATTTT. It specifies CASSRLGDTQYF.

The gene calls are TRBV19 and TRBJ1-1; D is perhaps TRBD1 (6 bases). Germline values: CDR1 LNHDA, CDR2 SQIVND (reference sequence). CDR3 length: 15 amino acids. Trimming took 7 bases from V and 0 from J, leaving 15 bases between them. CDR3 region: CASKDSTLMNTEAFF. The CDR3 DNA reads TGTGCCAGTAAGGACAGCACACTCATGAACACTGAAGCTTTCTTT.

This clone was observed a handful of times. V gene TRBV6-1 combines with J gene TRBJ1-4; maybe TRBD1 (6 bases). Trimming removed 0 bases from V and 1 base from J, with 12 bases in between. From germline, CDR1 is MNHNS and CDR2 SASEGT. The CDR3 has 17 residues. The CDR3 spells CASSEAGGLGTNEKLFF. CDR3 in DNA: TGTGCCAGCAGTGAAGCCGGGGGGCTAGGAACTAATGAAAAACTGTTTTTT.

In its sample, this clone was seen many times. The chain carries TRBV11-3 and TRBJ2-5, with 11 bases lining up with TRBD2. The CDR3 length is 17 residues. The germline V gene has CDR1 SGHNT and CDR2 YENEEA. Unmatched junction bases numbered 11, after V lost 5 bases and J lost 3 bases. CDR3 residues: CASSAAGTSGGKETQYF. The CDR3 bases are TGTGCCAGCAGCGCCGCTGGGACTAGCGGTGGGAAAGAGACCCAGTACTTC.

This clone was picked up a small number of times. The CDR3 sequence is CASSERAGQGITEAFF. As DNA, the CDR3 is TGTGCCAGCAGCGAAAGGGCGGGACAGGGCATCACTGAAGCTTTCTTT. V and J are TRBV9 and TRBJ1-1; TRBD1 agrees at 9 bases. CDR3 length: 16 residues. Germline trimming cut 3 bases from V and 4 bases from J; bases unmatched to any gene: 10. Per germline, CDR1 SGDLS and CDR2 YYNGEE.

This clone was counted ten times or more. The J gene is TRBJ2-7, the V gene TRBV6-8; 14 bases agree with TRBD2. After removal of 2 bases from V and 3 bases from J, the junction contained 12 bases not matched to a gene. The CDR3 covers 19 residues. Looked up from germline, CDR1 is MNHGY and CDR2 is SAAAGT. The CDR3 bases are TGTGCCAGCAGTTACCCACAGACTAGCGGGAGGGCCGGGTACTACGAGCAGTACTTC. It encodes CASSYPQTSGRAGYYEQYF.

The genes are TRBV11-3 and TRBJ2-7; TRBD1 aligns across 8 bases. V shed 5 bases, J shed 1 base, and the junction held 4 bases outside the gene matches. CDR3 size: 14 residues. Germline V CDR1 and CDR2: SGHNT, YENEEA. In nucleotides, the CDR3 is TGTGCCAGCAGCCGGGACAGGAATTCCTACGAGCAGTACTTC. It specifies CASSRDRNSYEQYF. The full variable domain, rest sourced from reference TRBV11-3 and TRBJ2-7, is EAGVVQSPRYKIIEKKQPVAFWCNPISGHNTLYWYLQNLGQGPELLIRYENEEAVDDSQLPKDRFSAERLKGVDSTLKIQPAELGDSAVYLCASSRDRNSYEQYFGPGTRLTVT.

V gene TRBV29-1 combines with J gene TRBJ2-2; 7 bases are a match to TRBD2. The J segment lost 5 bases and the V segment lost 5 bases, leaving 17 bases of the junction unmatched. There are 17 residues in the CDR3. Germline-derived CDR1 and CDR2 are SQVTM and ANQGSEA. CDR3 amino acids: CSVHAGSFYGGTGELFF. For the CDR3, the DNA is TGCAGCGTTCATGCGGGATCCTTTTACGGGGGGACCGGGGAGCTGTTTTTT.

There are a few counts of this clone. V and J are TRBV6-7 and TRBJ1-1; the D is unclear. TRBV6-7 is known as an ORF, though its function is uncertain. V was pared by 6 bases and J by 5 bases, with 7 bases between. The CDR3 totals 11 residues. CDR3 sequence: CASRTWTEAFF. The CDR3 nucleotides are TGTGCCAGCAGAACGTGGACTGAAGCTTTCTTT.

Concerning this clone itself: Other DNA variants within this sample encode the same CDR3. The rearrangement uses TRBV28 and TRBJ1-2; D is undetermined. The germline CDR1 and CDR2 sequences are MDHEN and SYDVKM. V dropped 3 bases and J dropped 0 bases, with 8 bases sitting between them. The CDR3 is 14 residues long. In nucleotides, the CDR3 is TGTGCCAGCAGTTTGCCGGGAACTAACTATGGCTACACCTTC. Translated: CASSLPGTNYGYTF.